This entry is about one T cell receptor (beta chain). This clonotype showed up just a few times. Its antigen is currently not known. Base qualities are not provided; no much larger clone lies one nucleotide away. The data belong to a study of post-analysis software for immune sequencing data (dated by TCRdb to 2014 to 2015). Broadly, across the study: Disease courses on record covered relapsing-remitting, secondary progressive and progressive-relapsing multiple sclerosis, though some patients had no subtype annotation. The patient repertoires were compared against 10 to 12 previously published healthy control repertoires obtained from donors aged roughly 6 to 28 years. A subset of samples was prepared in parallel using single-end sample barcoding, then pooled and co-amplified after Illumina adapter ligation.

To demonstrate the VDJtools post-analysis software, the study profiled TCR beta repertoires from the peripheral blood of about a dozen young patients with multiple sclerosis. Multiple sclerosis patients were children and adolescents aged about 6 to 16 years. On the study overall, not on this receptor specifically: The multiple sclerosis patient group was slightly younger than the control group. Compared with controls, multiple sclerosis patients had significantly lower normalized Chao1 diversity, a finding suggesting substantial peripheral T-cell clonal expansion. Roughly 5 TRBV segments, including TRBV5-6, TRBV5-1 and TRBV20-1, were significantly more frequent in patients than controls. Direct clustering with F measure revealed strong co-clustering of samples prepared in the same batch, which led to a batch-effect correction.

The method behind the library was PCR. Sequencing was performed on an Illumina HiSeq 2500. To reduce PCR and sequencing biases, unique molecular identifiers were incorporated into the TCR beta cDNA libraries. Roughly 500,000 cDNA molecules were obtained for every 1 to 10 million input T cells, so each molecule roughly corresponded to one T cell. The same protocol used for the earlier healthy control dataset was applied to prepare and sequence the patient libraries. Within a given batch, samples were prepared together, multiplexed and sequenced on the same HiSeq lane. For the original study's pipeline: Raw barcoded reads were processed with MIGEC, and single-read molecular identifier groups were discarded before consensus assembly and CDR3 extraction. VDJtools was used for post-analysis of the clonotype tables, and diversity was normalized by down-sampling every dataset to the size of the smallest sample. In repertoire overlap clustering, CDR3 amino acid sequences, but not nucleotide sequences, were matched to correct batch-related cross-sample contamination. TCRdb itself trimmed the public reads at Q25 with fastp, ran MiXCR and retained productive beta chains. Identical CDR3 proteins give one entry, which carries the most common genes and DNA. These V and J calls originate from TCRdb's pipeline instead of the authors' own analysis. For this sample the table gives around 400,000 distinct CDR3 sequences, of which 30% to 45% were detected only once. The top ten hold about an eighth of the sample.

At the junction V is shortened by 5 bases and J by 0 bases, with 11 bases in between. From the cysteine through the phenylalanine, the CDR3 covers 15 amino acids. This entry keeps only the CDR3 DNA: 45 bases, framed from base 1. This sequence uses TRBV12-3 or TRBV12-4 and TRBJ1-5; TRBD1 is possibly the D segment (6 matching bases). The receptor was isolated from a girl between 5 and 17 years old with multiple sclerosis. Sequences were obtained from blood. This receptor carries the CDR3 CASSDGTFSNQPQHF. The bases are TGTGCCAGCAGTGACGGGACATTTAGCAATCAGCCCCAGCATTTT.